This is a list of T cell receptor beta chains from one sample in a study of technical replicates of blood from a handful of donors. The protocol was immunoSEQ multiplex PCR, while the TCRdb copy is restricted to in-frame clones and leaves out a portion. This table has around 72,000 clones, 75% to 95% appearing once. Material: T cells isolated from PBMCs. Source of these receptors: a human donor in good health. Some clones in this sample may be carry-over from other donors' samples. Each CDR3 is given without its conserved first and last residue. The D gene is left open where the match is weak.

V: TRBV10-3
D: -
J: TRBJ1-4
CDR3: AISGATNEKLF

V: TRBV10-3
D: -
J: TRBJ2-7
CDR3: AISESNADYEQY

V: TRBV15
D: -
J: TRBJ1-5
CDR3: ATSRDFRDQPQH

V: TRBV28
D: -
J: TRBJ2-3
CDR3: ASRTVTDTQY

V: TRBV6-5
D: -
J: TRBJ2-7
CDR3: ASSYSPGLYEQY

V: TRBV15
D: TRBD1
J: TRBJ2-1
CDR3: ATSRGQGLDNEQF

V: TRBV19
D: TRBD1
J: TRBJ1-4
CDR3: ASSTLGQGNEKLF

V: TRBV27
D: TRBD1
J: TRBJ1-5
CDR3: ASSLTTGGNQPQH

V: TRBV7-6
D: -
J: TRBJ1-6
CDR3: ASSLAQRDSPLH

V: TRBV28
D: -
J: TRBJ1-1
CDR3: ASSLGGGPVTEAF

V: TRBV27
D: TRBD2
J: TRBJ2-3
CDR3: ASSTRTSGATDTQY

V: TRBV5-1
D: -
J: TRBJ2-1
CDR3: ASGTRGGPSNEQF

V: TRBV5-6
D: TRBD2
J: TRBJ2-1
CDR3: ASSLDAGAYNEQF

V: TRBV28
D: -
J: TRBJ1-3
CDR3: ASSSPSSGNTIY

V: TRBV7-3
D: -
J: TRBJ2-2
CDR3: ASSSTPGLRAGELF

V: TRBV6-1
D: TRBD1
J: TRBJ2-1
CDR3: ASSGRDRVHEQF

V: TRBV28
D: TRBD1
J: TRBJ2-3
CDR3: ASSSTGADTQY

V: TRBV6-1
D: -
J: TRBJ1-1
CDR3: AVHRGGVGDTEAF

V: TRBV28
D: -
J: TRBJ1-1
CDR3: ASRSVPPDSNTEAF

V: TRBV16
D: TRBD1
J: TRBJ2-4
CDR3: ASSEGQGFADIQY

V: TRBV10-3
D: -
J: TRBJ1-2
CDR3: AISDAGEWRGYT

V: TRBV29-1
D: TRBD1
J: TRBJ2-1
CDR3: SVEPIGQGAYNEQF

V: TRBV25-1
D: -
J: TRBJ2-1
CDR3: ASTGGNEQF

V: TRBV19
D: TRBD1
J: TRBJ1-3
CDR3: ASSNTGVRGNTIY

V: TRBV6-1
D: -
J: TRBJ1-3
CDR3: ASHSSSGNTIY

V: TRBV6-4
D: -
J: TRBJ2-1
CDR3: ASSLGGEQF

V: TRBV18
D: -
J: TRBJ2-3
CDR3: ASSLGRTDTQY

V: TRBV6-5
D: -
J: TRBJ2-7
CDR3: ASSYRVSYEQY

V: TRBV6-5
D: TRBD2
J: TRBJ2-2
CDR3: ASSIAGLAGELF

V: TRBV29-1
D: -
J: TRBJ2-7
CDR3: SVEASYDEQY

V: TRBV2
D: -
J: TRBJ1-1
CDR3: ASSGQHNTEAF

V: TRBV14
D: TRBD1
J: TRBJ2-7
CDR3: ASSRGPKWAAGYEQY

V: TRBV6-5
D: -
J: TRBJ2-3
CDR3: ASYGRDESDTQY

V: TRBV7-9
D: TRBD1
J: TRBJ1-1
CDR3: ASSFSGGRNTEAF

V: TRBV4-2
D: TRBD2
J: TRBJ2-3
CDR3: ASSQQTSGGLDTQY

V: TRBV9
D: TRBD2
J: TRBJ2-7
CDR3: ASSAYPGTSPLYEQY

V: TRBV11-1
D: -
J: TRBJ1-5
CDR3: ASSLDRNQPQH

V: TRBV5-1
D: TRBD2
J: TRBJ2-1
CDR3: ASSPLTGRAGEQF

V: TRBV4-1
D: TRBD2
J: TRBJ2-3
CDR3: ASSQSLAGGTTDTQY

V: TRBV6-6
D: -
J: TRBJ2-5
CDR3: ASSYSRSLETQY

V: TRBV7-9
D: -
J: TRBJ2-7
CDR3: ASSLLSGPYEQY

V: TRBV10-1
D: -
J: TRBJ2-2
CDR3: ASSGGLAEGTSNTGELF

V: TRBV5-5
D: TRBD2
J: TRBJ2-7
CDR3: ASSFLSGDNEQY

V: TRBV5-1
D: -
J: TRBJ2-3
CDR3: ASSIGASATSTDTQY

V: TRBV19
D: TRBD1
J: TRBJ2-3
CDR3: ASTQPGQGADTQY